This TCR beta chain was found in a study of blood T cell repertoires in COVID-19. Study information: COVID-19 samples collected from the United States, Italy and Spain covered acute and convalescent phases. Nucleic acid was either cDNA or gDNA, and it came from T cells, B-cell-depleted T cells, or PBMCs.

Per the original methods: Amplification of reference gene primers was used by the study to estimate nucleated cell counts. TCRdb's table, derived via immunoSEQ multiplex PCR, lists solely in-frame clones and lacks some. Clone size and the V and J calls come from that table; the DNA yielded D and trimming. Of some 150,000 clones listed, over 65% are singletons. The sequenced material came from peripheral blood. This receptor was obtained from a man aged 70 or older with acute or convalescent COVID-19.

CDR3 in DNA: TGTGCCAGCAGCAGGGAACCGAGGAATTCACCCCTCCACTTT. It translates to CASSREPRNSPLHF. The J gene is TRBJ1-6, the V gene TRBV7-9; no definite D call. Trimming took off 5 bases at V and 7 bases at J, with 12 bases between the two ends. CDR3 length equals 14 residues. From germline, CDR1 is SEHNR and CDR2 FQNEAQ (reference sequence).